These T cell receptor beta chains were read from a single sample in a study of T cells in Graves' hyperthyroidism and ophthalmopathy. MiXCR, applied by TCRdb to the multiplex PCR reads, yields one record per CDR3 protein. The sample includes about 260,000 distinct CDR3 sequences, under 30% of them seen just once. The sequencing sample was made of blood. Every receptor here comes from a man aged 35 to 55 with Graves' hyperthyroidism that later progressed to Graves' ophthalmopathy. The CDR3 runs from the conserved cysteine through the conserved F or W. Each record gives: CDR3 length, V gene, clone size, D gene, J gene, CDR3 protein, CDR3 DNA. D genes are given only for firm matches. Only some rows state a clone size, as once, few, many or a class for expanded clones.

>18|TRBV28|many|TRBD1|TRBJ2-7
CASSLKARGIWYSYEQYF
TGTGCCAGCAGTTTAAAGGCCAGGGGGATCTGGTACTCCTACGAGCAGTACTTC
>13|TRBV2|once|NA|TRBJ1-3
CASSYPVGNTIYF
TGTGCCAGCAGTTACCCCGTCGGAAACACCATATATTTT
>14|TRBV12-3/TRBV12-4|many|NA|TRBJ2-5
CASSLFRDQETQYF
TGTGCCAGCAGTTTGTTCAGGGATCAAGAGACCCAGTACTTC
>13|TRBV2|many|NA|TRBJ1-2
CASSDQGNYGYTF
TGTGCCAGCAGTGACCAGGGGAACTATGGCTACACCTTC
>14|TRBV6-2/TRBV6-3|NA|NA|TRBJ2-7
CASSLPGRYYEQYF
TGTGCCAGCAGCCTACCGGGACGGTACTACGAGCAGTACTTC
>13|TRBV5-1|many|TRBD1|TRBJ2-7
CASSTHGGGTGYF
TGCGCCAGCAGCACCCACGGAGGCGGGACAGGGTACTTC
>12|TRBV6-1|NA|NA|TRBJ1-1
CASGRGVVEAFF
TGTGCCAGCGGCCGGGGGGTGGTTGAAGCTTTCTTT
>15|TRBV19|many|NA|TRBJ1-1
CASSILWQANTEAFF
TGTGCCAGTAGTATATTATGGCAGGCGAACACTGAAGCTTTCTTT
>14|TRBV5-1|many|TRBD2|TRBJ2-5
CASSLRTSLETQYF
TGCGCCAGCAGCTTGAGGACTAGCCTGGAGACCCAGTACTTC
>14|TRBV5-4|many|NA|TRBJ2-2
CASTPQWPPGELFF
TGTGCCAGCACCCCACAGTGGCCTCCCGGGGAGCTGTTTTTT
>15|TRBV6-2/TRBV6-3|many|NA|TRBJ1-5
CASSARAISNQPQHF
TGTGCCAGCAGTGCCCGGGCCATTAGCAATCAGCCCCAGCATTTT
>15|TRBV9|many|NA|TRBJ1-1
CASSVEPGVNTEAFF
TGTGCCAGCAGCGTAGAGCCAGGGGTGAACACTGAAGCTTTCTTT
>10|TRBV20-1|many|NA|TRBJ1-1
CSATTTEAFF
TGCAGTGCTACTACGACAGAAGCTTTCTTT
>18|TRBV28|many|TRBD2|TRBJ2-7
CASSLVLGLAGSSYEQYF
TGTGCCAGCAGTTTAGTCCTCGGACTAGCGGGGAGCTCCTACGAGCAGTACTTC
>14|TRBV28|many|NA|TRBJ2-5
CASSSRGGEETQYF
TGTGCCAGCAGTTCACGAGGGGGGGAAGAGACCCAGTACTTC
>11|TRBV20-1|many|NA|TRBJ2-7
CSARKTYEQYF
TGCAGTGCTAGAAAGACTTACGAGCAGTACTTC
>13|TRBV19|many|NA|TRBJ1-1
CASTSGAGTEAFF
NA
>11|TRBV6-1|many|NA|TRBJ1-2
CASTRDGCYTF
TGTGCCAGCACCCGGGACGGATGCTACACCTTC
>17|TRBV6-4|many|NA|TRBJ1-5
CASNRFLNSYSNQPQHF
TGTGCCAGCAACAGGTTCCTAAACTCTTATAGCAATCAGCCCCAGCATTTT
>13|TRBV5-5|many|NA|TRBJ2-2
CASRSLVTGELFF
TGTGCCAGCAGAAGTCTAGTGACCGGGGAGCTGTTTTTT
>14|TRBV6-1|NA|NA|TRBJ2-6
CASSDKAGANVLTF
TGTGCCAGCAGTGATAAGGCTGGGGCCAACGTCCTGACTTTC
>16|TRBV7-3|many|NA|TRBJ1-5
CASSLKERMWNQPQHF
TGTGCCAGCAGCTTAAAGGAGCGGATGTGGAATCAGCCCCAGCATTTT
>13|TRBV6-1|NA|NA|TRBJ2-7
CASRPTNRAEQYF
TGTGCCAGCAGACCTACAAACAGGGCCGAGCAGTACTTC